This TCR beta chain was documented in a study of human T cells and chemical hapten exposure. Study-level results: There was no change with DPC sensitization in TCRs above 1 in 1000 frequency.

V gave up 6 bases and J gave up 2 bases, with 16 bases separating them. From germline, CDR1 is LGHDT and CDR2 YNNKEL (reference sequence). The CDR3 has 15 residues. Individual cDNA molecules in this library carried unique molecular identifiers. Study processing details: From roughly 23,000 to 700,000 TCRs were found per sample, with a median of approximately 100,000. TCRdb re-called the RACE reads through MiXCR, storing one row per CDR3 protein. Here the V and J calls rest on TCRdb's processing, not on the authors' analysis. The sample yields around 160,000 distinct CDR3 sequences, 13% to 15% seen once. Notes on this clonotype: What it binds is unknown.

Time point denoted: patch test 1, 2 weeks after DPC sensitization. Treatment reported: therapeutic diphenylcyclopropenone sensitization with weekly scalp DPC. The gene calls are TRBV3-1 and TRBJ2-5, with D perhaps matching TRBD1 (5 bases). Sequencing was performed on whole blood, taken in connection with sensitization to the hapten diphenylcyclopropenone (DPC). This clonotype originated in a woman aged 30 to 39 with alopecia areata. Some clones in this sample may be carry-over from other donors' samples. The CDR3 nucleotides are TGTGCCAGCAGTCCTAAAATCCGACAGCAAGAGACCCAGTACTTC. The encoded protein is CASSPKIRQQETQYF.